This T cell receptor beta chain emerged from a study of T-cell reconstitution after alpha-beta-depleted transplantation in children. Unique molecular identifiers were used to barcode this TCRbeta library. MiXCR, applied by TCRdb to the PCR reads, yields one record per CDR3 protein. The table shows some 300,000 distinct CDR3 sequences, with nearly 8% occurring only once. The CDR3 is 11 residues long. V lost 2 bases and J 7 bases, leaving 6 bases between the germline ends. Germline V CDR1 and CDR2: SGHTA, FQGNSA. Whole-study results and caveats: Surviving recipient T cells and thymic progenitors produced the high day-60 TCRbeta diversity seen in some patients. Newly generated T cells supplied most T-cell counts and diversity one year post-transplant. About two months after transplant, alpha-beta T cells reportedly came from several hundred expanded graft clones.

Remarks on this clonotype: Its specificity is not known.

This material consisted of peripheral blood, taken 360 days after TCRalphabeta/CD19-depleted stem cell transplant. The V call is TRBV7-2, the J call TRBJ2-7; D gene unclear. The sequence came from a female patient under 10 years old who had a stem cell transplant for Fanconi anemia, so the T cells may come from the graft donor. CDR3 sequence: CASSLSREQYF. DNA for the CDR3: TGTGCCAGCAGCTTAAGCAGGGAGCAGTACTTC.